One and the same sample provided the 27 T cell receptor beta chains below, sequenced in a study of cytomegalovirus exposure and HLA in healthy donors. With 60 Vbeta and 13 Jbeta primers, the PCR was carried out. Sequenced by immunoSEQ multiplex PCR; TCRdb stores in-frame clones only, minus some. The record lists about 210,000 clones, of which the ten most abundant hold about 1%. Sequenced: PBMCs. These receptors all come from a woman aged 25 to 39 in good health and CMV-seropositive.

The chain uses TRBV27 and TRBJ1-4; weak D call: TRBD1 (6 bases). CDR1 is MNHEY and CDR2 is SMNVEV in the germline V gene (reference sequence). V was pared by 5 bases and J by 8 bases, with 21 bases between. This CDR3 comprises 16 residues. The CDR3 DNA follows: TGTGCCAGCAGTCCGACGGAGGCAGGGGCAAACGAAAAACTGTTTTTT. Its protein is CASSPTEAGANEKLFF.

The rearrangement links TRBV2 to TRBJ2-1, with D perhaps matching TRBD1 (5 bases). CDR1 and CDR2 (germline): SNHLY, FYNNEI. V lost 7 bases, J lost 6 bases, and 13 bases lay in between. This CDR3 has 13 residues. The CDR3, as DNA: TGTGCCAGCAAACCCCTAGGGGCCAATGAGCAGTTCTTC. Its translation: CASKPLGANEQFF.

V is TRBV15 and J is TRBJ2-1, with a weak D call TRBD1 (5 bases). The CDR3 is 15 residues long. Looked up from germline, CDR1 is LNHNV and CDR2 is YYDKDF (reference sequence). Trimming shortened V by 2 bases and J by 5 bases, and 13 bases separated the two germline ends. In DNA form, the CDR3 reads TGTGCCACCAGCAGACGCAGGGATTTGGACAATGAGCAGTTCTTC. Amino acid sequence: CATSRRRDLDNEQFF.

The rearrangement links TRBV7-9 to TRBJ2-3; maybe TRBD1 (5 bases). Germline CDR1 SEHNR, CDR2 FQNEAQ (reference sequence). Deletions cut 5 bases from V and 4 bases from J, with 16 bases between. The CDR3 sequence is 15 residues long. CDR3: CASSPKVRVSDTQYF. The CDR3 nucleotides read TGTGCCAGCAGCCCCAAGGTCAGGGTTTCAGATACGCAGTATTTT.

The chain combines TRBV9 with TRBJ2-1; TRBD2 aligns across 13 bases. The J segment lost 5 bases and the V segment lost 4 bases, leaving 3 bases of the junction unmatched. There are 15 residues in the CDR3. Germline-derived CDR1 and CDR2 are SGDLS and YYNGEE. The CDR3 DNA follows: TGTGCCAGCAGCCGGACTAGCGGGAGCCACAATGAGCAGTTCTTC. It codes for CASSRTSGSHNEQFF.

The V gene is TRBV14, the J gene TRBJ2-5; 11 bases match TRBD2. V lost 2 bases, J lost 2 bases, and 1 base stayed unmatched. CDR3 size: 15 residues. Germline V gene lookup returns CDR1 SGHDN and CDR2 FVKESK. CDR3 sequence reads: CASSQRLAGQETQYF. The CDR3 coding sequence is TGTGCCAGCAGCCAACGACTAGCGGGGCAAGAGACCCAGTACTTC.

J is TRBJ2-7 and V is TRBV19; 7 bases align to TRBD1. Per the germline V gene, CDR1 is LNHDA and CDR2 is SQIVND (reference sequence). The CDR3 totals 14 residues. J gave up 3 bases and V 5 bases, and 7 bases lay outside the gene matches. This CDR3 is CASSGGQTFYEQYF. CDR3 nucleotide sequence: TGTGCCAGTAGTGGGGGACAGACCTTCTACGAGCAGTACTTC.

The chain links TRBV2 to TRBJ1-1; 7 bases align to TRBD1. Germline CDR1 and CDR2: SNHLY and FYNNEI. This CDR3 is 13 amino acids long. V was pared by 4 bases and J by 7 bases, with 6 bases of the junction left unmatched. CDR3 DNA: TGTGCCAGCAGTGGGCAGGGGGTAGGTGAAGCTTTCTTT. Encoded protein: CASSGQGVGEAFF.

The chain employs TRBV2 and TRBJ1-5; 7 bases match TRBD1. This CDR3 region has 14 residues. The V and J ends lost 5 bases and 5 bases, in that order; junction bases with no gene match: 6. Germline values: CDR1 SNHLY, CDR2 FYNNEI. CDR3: CASSSDREDQPQHF. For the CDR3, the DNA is TGTGCCAGCAGTTCCGACAGGGAGGATCAGCCCCAGCATTTT.

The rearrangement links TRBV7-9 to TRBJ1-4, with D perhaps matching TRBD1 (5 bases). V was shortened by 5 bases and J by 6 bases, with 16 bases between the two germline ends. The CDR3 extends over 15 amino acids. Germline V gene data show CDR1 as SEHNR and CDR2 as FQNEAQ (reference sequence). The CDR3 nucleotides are TGTGCCAGCAGCCCACGGACGGGGGTGCATGAAAAACTGTTTTTT. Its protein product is CASSPRTGVHEKLFF.

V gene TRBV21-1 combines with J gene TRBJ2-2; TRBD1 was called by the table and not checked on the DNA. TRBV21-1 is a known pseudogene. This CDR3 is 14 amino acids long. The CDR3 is CASIISRLTGELFF. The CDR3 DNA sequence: TGTGCCAGCATAATCAGTCGATTAACCGGGGAGCTGTTTTTT.

The CDR3 here is CASSPRLTNSPLHF. The CDR3 region has the DNA TGTGCCAGCTCACCACGACTAACCAATTCACCCCTCCACTTT. The rearrangement links TRBV18 to TRBJ1-6; D is unresolved. In germline, CDR1 is KGHSH, CDR2 LQKENI. The CDR3 loop spans 14 amino acids. With 1 base removed from V and 7 bases from J, the gap between germline ends came to 8 bases.

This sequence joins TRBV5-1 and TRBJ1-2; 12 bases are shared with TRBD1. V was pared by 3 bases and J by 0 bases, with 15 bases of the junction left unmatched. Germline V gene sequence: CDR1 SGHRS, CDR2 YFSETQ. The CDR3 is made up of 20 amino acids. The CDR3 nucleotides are TGCGCCAGCAGCTCCCCTGCCTCCGGGACAGGGGGCACTACTAACTATGGCTACACCTTC. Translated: CASSSPASGTGGTTNYGYTF.

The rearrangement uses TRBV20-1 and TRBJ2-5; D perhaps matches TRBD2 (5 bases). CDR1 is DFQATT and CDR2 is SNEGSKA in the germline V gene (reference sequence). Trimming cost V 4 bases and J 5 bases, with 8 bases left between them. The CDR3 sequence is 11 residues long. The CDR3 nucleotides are TGCAGTGCTAAAAGGGAGGAGACCCAGTACTTC. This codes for CSAKREETQYF.

The CDR3 region has the DNA TGTGCCAGCAGCCCCACGGACAGGGTTGGAGGCTACACCTTC. It encodes CASSPTDRVGGYTF. The V and J genes are TRBV11-2 and TRBJ1-2; 8 bases line up with TRBD1. The CDR3 spans 14 residues. Germline-derived CDR1 and CDR2 are SGHAT and FQNNGV. Trimming removed 5 bases from V and 8 bases from J; junction bases left unmatched: 10.

The CDR3 DNA reads TGTGCCAGCAGCTTAGTTAGCAGTAACGAGCAGTACTTC. It yields the protein CASSLVSSNEQYF. V and J are TRBV7-6 and TRBJ2-7; the D is unclear. The CDR3 totals 13 residues. Germline loops: CDR1 SGHVS, CDR2 FNYEAQ. V was shortened by 1 base and J by 5 bases, with 9 bases between the two germline ends.

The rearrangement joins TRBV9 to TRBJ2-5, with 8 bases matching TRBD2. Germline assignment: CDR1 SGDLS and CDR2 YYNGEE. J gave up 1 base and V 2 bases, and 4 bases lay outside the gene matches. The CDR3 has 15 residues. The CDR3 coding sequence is TGTGCCAGCAGCGTTGATGGACTAGCCCAAGAGACCCAGTACTTC. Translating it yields CASSVDGLAQETQYF.

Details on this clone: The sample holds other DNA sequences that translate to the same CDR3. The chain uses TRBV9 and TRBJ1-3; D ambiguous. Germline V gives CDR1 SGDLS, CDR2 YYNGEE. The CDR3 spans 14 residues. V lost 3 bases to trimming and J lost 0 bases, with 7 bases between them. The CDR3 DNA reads TGTGCCAGCAGCGCCCGGTCCTCTGGAAACACCATATATTTT. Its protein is CASSARSSGNTIYF. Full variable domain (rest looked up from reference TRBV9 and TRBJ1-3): DSGVTQTPKHLITATGQRVTLRCSPRSGDLSVYWYQQSLDQGLQFLIQYYNGEERAKGNILERFSAQQFPDLHSELNLSSLELGDSALYFCASSARSSGNTIYFGEGSWLTVV.

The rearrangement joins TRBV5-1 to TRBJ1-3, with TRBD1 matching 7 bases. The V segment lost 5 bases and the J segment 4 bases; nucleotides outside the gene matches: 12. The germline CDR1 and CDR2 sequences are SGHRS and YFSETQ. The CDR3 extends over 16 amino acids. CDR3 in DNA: TGCGCCAGCAGGAAAATAACAGGGGCGGCAGGAAACACCATATATTTT. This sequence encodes CASRKITGAAGNTIYF.

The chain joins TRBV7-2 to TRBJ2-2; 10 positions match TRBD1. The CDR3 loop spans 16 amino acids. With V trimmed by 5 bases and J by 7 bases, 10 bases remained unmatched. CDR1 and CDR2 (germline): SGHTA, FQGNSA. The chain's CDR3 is CASSQGQGGLVGELFF. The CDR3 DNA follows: TGTGCCAGCAGCCAAGGACAGGGGGGATTGGTCGGGGAGCTGTTTTTT.

CDR3 in DNA: TGCGCCAGCAGCGCCGGGACTAGCGGGGGCGGGGCCTTAAATGAGCAGTTCTTC. Translating gives CASSAGTSGGGALNEQFF. The V call is TRBV5-1, the J call TRBJ2-1; 14 nucleotides match TRBD2. From germline, CDR1 is SGHRS and CDR2 YFSETQ. Trimming took 4 bases from V and 7 from J; bases not matched to a gene: 13. This CDR3 spans 18 amino acids. Drawing the rest from reference TRBV5-1 and TRBJ2-1, the complete variable domain is KAGVTQTPRYLIKTRGQQVTLSCSPISGHRSVSWYQQTPGQGLQFLFEYFSETQRNKGNFPGRFSGRQFSNSRSEMNVSTLELGDSALYLCASSAGTSGGGALNEQFFGPGTRLTVL.

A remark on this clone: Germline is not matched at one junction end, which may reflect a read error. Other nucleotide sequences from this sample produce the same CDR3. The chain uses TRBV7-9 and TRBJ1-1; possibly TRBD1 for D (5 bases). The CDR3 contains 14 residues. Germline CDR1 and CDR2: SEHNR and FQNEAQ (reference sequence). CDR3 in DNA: TGTGCCAGCAACTCCCCCGGGGGTCTCGCTGAAGCTTTCTTC. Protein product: CASNSPGGLAEAFF.

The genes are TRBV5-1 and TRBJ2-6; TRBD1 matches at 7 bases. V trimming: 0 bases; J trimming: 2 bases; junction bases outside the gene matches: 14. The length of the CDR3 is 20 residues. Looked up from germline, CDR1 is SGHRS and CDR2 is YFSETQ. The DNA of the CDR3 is TGCGCCAGCAGCTTGGGGCAGGGGGAAGTCGGGTTTCCTGGGGCCAACGTCCTGACTTTC. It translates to CASSLGQGEVGFPGANVLTF.

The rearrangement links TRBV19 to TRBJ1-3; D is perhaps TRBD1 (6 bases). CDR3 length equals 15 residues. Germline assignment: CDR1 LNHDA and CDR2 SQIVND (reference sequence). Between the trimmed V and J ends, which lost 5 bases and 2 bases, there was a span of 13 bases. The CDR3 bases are TGTGCCAGTAGTTCCCAGGGGTTTGCTGGAAACACCATATATTTT. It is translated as CASSSQGFAGNTIYF.

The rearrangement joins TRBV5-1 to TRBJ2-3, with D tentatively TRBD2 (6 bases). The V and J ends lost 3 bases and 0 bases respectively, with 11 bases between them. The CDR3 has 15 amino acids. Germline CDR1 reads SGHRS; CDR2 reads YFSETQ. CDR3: CASSSGDPSTDTQYF. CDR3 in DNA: TGCGCCAGCAGCTCGGGGGACCCCAGCACAGATACGCAGTATTTT.

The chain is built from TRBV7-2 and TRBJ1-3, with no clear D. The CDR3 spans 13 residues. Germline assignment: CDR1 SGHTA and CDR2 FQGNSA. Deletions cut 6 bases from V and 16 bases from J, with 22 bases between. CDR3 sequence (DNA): TGTGCCAGCAGTCCATTTCGGGAAACGGCCTTGTATTTT. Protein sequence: CASSPFRETALYF.

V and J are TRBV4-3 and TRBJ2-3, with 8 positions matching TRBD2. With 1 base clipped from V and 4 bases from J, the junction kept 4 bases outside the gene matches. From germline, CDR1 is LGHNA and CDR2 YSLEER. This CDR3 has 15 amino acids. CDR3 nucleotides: TGCGCCAGCAGCCAAGTCGCGGGAGGCCCAGATACGCAGTATTTT. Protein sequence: CASSQVAGGPDTQYF.